There are a few counts of the clone carrying this TCR beta chain. The antigen is not known. Next came a second PCR, run for about 7 to 12 cycles, which used a sample-barcoded 5' primer along with a J-beta primer mix. TCRdb reanalysed the 5' RACE reads using MiXCR and keeps one entry per CDR3 protein. The sample has 800,000 to 950,000 distinct CDR3 sequences, 25% to 30% seen once. This specimen belongs to a study of blood T cells in healthy people across ages. The ends lost 1 base at V and 6 bases at J; junction bases unmatched: 3. Germline CDR1 and CDR2: SGHKS and YYEKEE (reference sequence). CDR3 length: 13 residues. Points from the study as a whole: Versus aged donors, long-lived donors had higher diversity and more naive CD4+ cells. In older individuals, TCR beta diversity per million T cells was lower, falling roughly linearly with age.

This same sample was also part of a study on T cells of mothers and their children. As reported in that work: Mothers gave over 9 million TCR beta CDR3 reads each, and children roughly 3 million each. An overlap that was slightly higher, though non-significant, was seen in related mother-child pairs versus unrelated pairs.

The sequenced sample was blood. The TCR originated in a woman in her forties in good health. V gene TRBV5-5 combines with J gene TRBJ2-7; 8 bases align to TRBD1. The CDR3, as DNA: TGTGCCAGCAGCTTGCGACAGGGGCGCGAGCAGTACTTC. It encodes CASSLRQGREQYF.